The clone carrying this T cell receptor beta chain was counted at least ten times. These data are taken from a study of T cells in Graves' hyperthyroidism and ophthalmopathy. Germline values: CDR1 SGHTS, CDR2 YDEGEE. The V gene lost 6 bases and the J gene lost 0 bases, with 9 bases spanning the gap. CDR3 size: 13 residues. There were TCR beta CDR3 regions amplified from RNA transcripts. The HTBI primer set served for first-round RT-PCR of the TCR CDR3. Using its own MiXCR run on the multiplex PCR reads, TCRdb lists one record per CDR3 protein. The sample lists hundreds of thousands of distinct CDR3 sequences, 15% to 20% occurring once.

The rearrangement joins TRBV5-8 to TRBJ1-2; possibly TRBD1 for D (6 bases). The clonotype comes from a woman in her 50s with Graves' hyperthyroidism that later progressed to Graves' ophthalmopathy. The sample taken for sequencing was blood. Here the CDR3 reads CASTRTANYGYTF. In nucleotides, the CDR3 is TGTGCCAGCACCCGGACAGCTAACTATGGCTACACCTTC. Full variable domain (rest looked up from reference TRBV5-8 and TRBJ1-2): EAGVTQSPTHLIKTRGQQATLRCSPISGHTSVYWYQQALGLGLQFLLWYDEGEERNRGNFPPRFSGRQFPNYSSELNVNALELEDSALYLCASTRTANYGYTFGSGTRLTVV.